Listed below are T cell receptor beta chains from one sample, sequenced in a study of radiotherapy plus CTLA-4 blockade in lung cancer. TCRdb's copy holds only in-frame clones and misses some; the assay was immunoSEQ multiplex PCR. The table lists roughly 100,000 clones, over 75% of them singletons. Sequencing was performed on peripheral blood, taken from a patient treated with radiotherapy plus ipilimumab. Receptors originate from a human donor with non-small cell lung cancer that progressed on radiotherapy plus ipilimumab. Some clones in this sample may be carry-over from other donors' samples. The CDR3 runs from the conserved cysteine through the conserved F or W. A D gene is named only where the DNA matches it firmly. The size field is filled for only some rows; it gives once, few, many or a size class.

once TRBD1 TRBJ1-2 18 TRBV18 TGTGCCAGCTCACCATCGGGACAGGGGTCCCCGGGAGTCTATGGCTACACCTTC CASSPSGQGSPGVYGYTF
. . TRBJ1-5 15 TRBV2 TGTGCCAGCAGTGGGTGGAGGCAGTCAATGCAGCCCCAGCATTTT CASSGWRQSMQPQHF
few TRBD2 TRBJ2-5 15 TRBV2 TGTGCCAGCAGTGGAGAAGGGACTAGCGGAGAGACCCAGTACTTC CASSGEGTSGETQYF
. TRBD1 TRBJ1-2 14 TRBV4-1 TGCGCCAGCAGTGGACAGGGAGGGAACTATGGCTACACCTTC CASSGQGGNYGYTF
few TRBD1 TRBJ2-3 15 TRBV6-4 TGTGCCAGCAGTGCACGAACAGGGGAAACAGATACGCAGTATTTT CASSARTGETDTQYF
. . TRBJ1-4 15 TRBV18 TGTGCCAGCTCACCAGCAGGGTTACTAAATGAAAAACTGTTTTTT CASSPAGLLNEKLFF
. TRBD1 TRBJ2-3 11 TRBV29-1 TGCAGCGTGGCCGGGACAGGGTCGCAGTATTTT CSVAGTGSQYF
. TRBD2 TRBJ2-1 18 TRBV7-2 TGTGCCAGCAGCTTAAAACCGGGACTAGCGGTAATAAACAATGAGCAGTTCTTC CASSLKPGLAVINNEQFF
. . TRBJ1-5 15 TRBV9 TGTGCCAGCAGCGTAGCCGGGTTGAGCAATCAGCCCCAGCATTTT CASSVAGLSNQPQHF
. . TRBJ2-2 13 TRBV6-6 TGTGCCAGCAGCAGGATGAACACCGGGGAGCTGTTTTTT CASSRMNTGELFF
. . TRBJ1-2 13 TRBV5-5 TGTGCCAGCAGCTTTGCCGGGAGAGGAGGCTACACCTTC CASSFAGRGGYTF
. TRBD2 TRBJ2-1 13 TRBV9 TGTGCCAGCAGCCCCTATAGCGGGGGATTCCAGTTCTTC CASSPYSGGFQFF
. . TRBJ1-3 16 TRBV30 TGTGCCTGGGAAGGCCAAGGGGGGTACTCTGGAAACACCATATATTTT CAWEGQGGYSGNTIYF
few . TRBJ1-4 11 TRBV10-3 TGTGCCATCAGCCCAGGCAGTAAACTGTTTTTT CAISPGSKLFF
. . TRBJ2-5 13 TRBV15 TGTGCCACCAGCGGCGGATACCAAGAGACCCAGTACTTC CATSGGYQETQYF
once . TRBJ1-1 12 TRBV2 TGTGCCAGCAGTGACGGAGAACTTGAAGCTTTCTTT CASSDGELEAFF
. TRBD2 TRBJ2-5 18 TRBV7-6 TGTGCCAGCAGTCCCACCGGGACTAGCGGGGGGCCCCAAGAGACCCAGTACTTC CASSPTGTSGGPQETQYF
. TRBD1 TRBJ2-5 15 TRBV7-3 TGTGCCAGCAGCTTAACGGGACAGGGGGCAGAGACCCAGTACTTC CASSLTGQGAETQYF
. TRBD1 TRBJ1-5 16 TRBV7-2 TGTGCCAGCAGCCAAAATCGACAGGGGGCCGGGCAGCCCCAGCATTTT CASSQNRQGAGQPQHF
. TRBD2 TRBJ2-1 18 TRBV18 TGTGCCAGCTCACCTGGTTCAGCGGGGGATAGCTCCTACAATGAGCAGTTCTTC CASSPGSAGDSSYNEQFF
. TRBD1 TRBJ1-5 16 TRBV10-3 TGTGCCATCAAATCTGGTAGGGGACAGGGAGATCAGCCCCAGCATTTT CAIKSGRGQGDQPQHF
. . TRBJ2-2 13 TRBV6-6 TGTGCCAGCAGTTACTCGAGTACCGGGGAGCTGTTTTTT CASSYSSTGELFF
. . TRBJ1-2 16 TRBV7-9 TGTGCCAGCAGTCCCCCGAGGACAGATTCGAACTATGGCTACACCTTC CASSPPRTDSNYGYTF
. TRBD1 TRBJ1-3 15 TRBV27 TGTGCCAGCAGTTTAAGACAGGGTGAAGGAAACACCATATATTTT CASSLRQGEGNTIYF
. . TRBJ2-7 14 TRBV6-1 TGTGCCAGCAGGGAATGGGGGCAGTCCTACGAGCAGTACTTC CASREWGQSYEQYF
. TRBD1 TRBJ1-4 14 TRBV7-9 TGTGCCAGCAGCTTCGGACAGGGTAATGAAAAACTGTTTTTT CASSFGQGNEKLFF
. TRBD1 TRBJ1-2 14 TRBV4-3 TGCGCCAGCAGCCAAGATTGGACAGGGGAAGGCTACACCTTC CASSQDWTGEGYTF
. . TRBJ1-2 15 TRBV4-3 TGCGCCAGCAGCCAAGATCCGAGGAGTTCCTATGGCTACACCTTC CASSQDPRSSYGYTF
. . TRBJ1-2 12 TRBV29-1 TGCAGCGTTGAAAGGCGGATCGAAGGCTACACCTTC CSVERRIEGYTF
few TRBD2 TRBJ2-3 14 TRBV6-6 TGTGCCACTCAGCGCGGGGGGAGCACAGATACGCAGTATTTT CATQRGGSTDTQYF
. TRBD2 TRBJ2-3 15 TRBV7-2 TGTGCCAGCAGACTGCTAGCGGGGGGGCCAGGTACGCAGTATTTT CASRLLAGGPGTQYF
. . TRBJ2-5 11 TRBV11-2 TGTGCCAGCAGCTTAACGGAGACCCAGTACTTC CASSLTETQYF
once . TRBJ1-4 14 TRBV5-1 TGCGCCAGCAGCTCGGACACGACTAATGAAAAACTGTTTTTT CASSSDTTNEKLFF
. . TRBJ1-4 14 TRBV15 TGTGCCACCAGCCGATACACGACTAATGAAAAACTGTTTTTT CATSRYTTNEKLFF
. . TRBJ2-1 15 TRBV5-1 TGCGCCAGCAGCTGGACAGACCCCACCTACAATGAGCAGTTCTTC CASSWTDPTYNEQFF
. TRBD1 TRBJ2-7 15 TRBV6-5 TGTGCCAGCAGTTACACCCCGCTGGGACAGGGCGAGCAGTACTTC CASSYTPLGQGEQYF
. . TRBJ1-1 14 TRBV6-6 TGTGCCAGCAGACTAAGCATTCTGAACACTGAAGCTTTCTTT CASRLSILNTEAFF
. TRBD1 TRBJ1-6 16 TRBV10-3 TGTGCCATCAGCTATGGACAGGGGTCCTATAATTCACCCCTCCACTTT CAISYGQGSYNSPLHF
. TRBD2 TRBJ2-3 15 TRBV2 TGTGCCAGCAGTATAGCGGGGGGGCACACAGATACGCAGTATTTT CASSIAGGHTDTQYF
once TRBD1 TRBJ2-1 14 TRBV7-3 TGTGCCAGCAGCTCGACAGGGATAGGCAATGAGCAGTTCTTC CASSSTGIGNEQFF
. TRBD1 TRBJ1-2 13 TRBV27 TGTGCCAGCACCGCGGACAGGGATTGGGGCTACACCTTC CASTADRDWGYTF
. TRBD2 TRBJ2-1 15 TRBV5-1 TGCGCCAGCAGCCCTAGCGGGCCGCCCTACAATGAGCAGTTCTTC CASSPSGPPYNEQFF
. TRBD1 TRBJ1-2 13 TRBV6-5 TGTGCCAGCAGATCGGACAGGGACTATGGCTACACCTTC CASRSDRDYGYTF
. TRBD2 TRBJ2-3 22 TRBV7-3 TGTGCCAGCAGCTTAACCCCCCTTACTCCGGGACTAGCGGGGGGGAGCACAGATACGCAGTATTTT CASSLTPLTPGLAGGSTDTQYF
. TRBD2 TRBJ2-1 17 TRBV19 TGTGCCAGTAGTAAACCGTCGCGGGGGGGCCACCGCAATGAGCAGTTCTTC CASSKPSRGGHRNEQFF
. . TRBJ1-3 14 TRBV6-1 TGTGCCAGCTCTTCTCAAGTGGTCGGAAACACCATATATTTT CASSSQVVGNTIYF
. TRBD1 TRBJ2-6 15 TRBV11-3 TGTGCCAGCAGCTCGACAGGGACTGGGGCCAACGTCCTGACTTTC CASSSTGTGANVLTF
. . TRBJ2-2 15 TRBV11-3 TGTGCCAGCAGCTTTGGAGGGTCGGAAACCGGGGAGCTGTTTTTT CASSFGGSETGELFF
. . TRBJ1-1 13 TRBV7-8 TGTGCCAGCAGCTTTAGAGAGAACACTGAAGCTTTCTTT CASSFRENTEAFF
. TRBD1 TRBJ1-2 16 TRBV7-3 TGTGCCAGCAGCCCAACTCCGGGACAGGGGTACTATGGCTACACCTTC CASSPTPGQGYYGYTF
. . TRBJ2-2 15 TRBV7-3 TGTGCCAGCTGGAGACCTACAGGGTTTGCCGGGGAGCTGTTTTTT CASWRPTGFAGELFF
. . TRBJ2-1 16 TRBV27 TGTGCCAGCAGTTTAACGTCCAGCCCTATAATGAATGAGCAGTTCTTC CASSLTSSPIMNEQFF
. . TRBJ1-2 15 TRBV5-4 TGTGCCAGCAGCTTGCGGGGACCGACACCGTATGGCTACACCTTC CASSLRGPTPYGYTF
. TRBD2 TRBJ2-3 16 TRBV5-6 TGTGCCAGCAGCTGGACTAGCGGGGGGGCAGGTGATACGCAGTATTTT CASSWTSGGAGDTQYF
. . TRBJ1-5 14 TRBV19 TGTGCCACCCGCGGAGGAACAAACAATCAGCCCCAGCATTTT CATRGGTNNQPQHF